This T cell receptor (beta chain) was observed in a study of cytomegalovirus exposure and HLA in healthy donors. Study in general: HLA-typed donors were the source of approximately 88 million unique TCRs held in an early data release.

Findings of the study overall: About 87% or about 30% of the time was how often most TCR beta V segments were productive, according to an earlier analysis. Association of around 17,000 TCR beta sequences with HLA alleles was found at 0.05 false discovery rate in a later analysis. As confirmed in vitro, a few CMV-associated chains were specific for CMV antigens.

Germline CDR1 is MNHEY and CDR2 is SVGAGI. CDR3 length: 16 amino acids. With 4 bases clipped from V and 4 bases from J, the junction kept 9 bases outside the gene matches. Worth noting for this clone: Its target is unknown.

Use of 60 Vbeta and 13 Jbeta primers characterized the PCR. Sequencing used immunoSEQ multiplex PCR; TCRdb keeps in-frame clones, though not all of them. The sample has more than 150,000 clones; roughly 80% are singletons. Material for sequencing was PBMCs. The TCR originated in a boy between 10 and 17 years old in good health and CMV-seronegative. This chain links TRBV6-5 with TRBJ2-7; TRBD1 matches at 11 bases. The CDR3 sequence: CASSSPGQGDGYEQYF. The CDR3 DNA sequence: TGTGCCAGCAGTTCGCCGGGACAGGGGGATGGGTACGAGCAGTACTTC.